These T cell receptor beta chains were read from a single sample in a study of patients and donors after allogeneic stem cell transplantation. Via MiXCR, TCRdb re-called the RT-PCR reads, giving one row per CDR3 protein. The sample has approximately 160,000 distinct CDR3 sequences, more than 20% seen once. Sequencing was performed on blood, either unsorted or a sorted T cell fraction (not recorded which). The receptors were sampled from a human donor who was either an allogeneic HSCT recipient or a stem cell or donor lymphocyte infusion donor (not recorded which). It is not recorded whose cells these are; they may come from a transplant donor. CDR3s include the opening cysteine and the closing phenylalanine or tryptophan. Fields, in order: V gene, CDR3 length, J gene, clone size, D gene, CDR3 DNA, CDR3 protein. The D gene is left open where the match is weak. Rows may omit the clone size; those that give it use once, few, many or a size class.

TRBV24-1	15	TRBJ2-2	-	TRBD1	TGTGCCACCAGTGATCCGGGACAGGGTGAGGGGGAGCTGTTTTTT	CATSDPGQGEGELFF
TRBV5-1	15	TRBJ1-4	many	-	TGCGCCAGCAGCTTGTTCCGCGGAAAAAATGAAAAACTGTTTTTT	CASSLFRGKNEKLFF
TRBV7-2	8	TRBJ1-1	-	-	TGTGCCAGCAGCTTATTACGTTTT	CASSLLRF
TRBV7-6	17	TRBJ2-3	once	-	TGTGCCAGCAGCCTTCTCCCAGGGACTCTTAGCACAGATACGCAGTATTTT	CASSLLPGTLSTDTQYF
TRBV27	13	TRBJ2-7	-	-	TGTGCCACAGCAGACCAGGGGAGGAACGAGCAGTACTTC	CATADQGRNEQYF
TRBV20-1	14	TRBJ2-1	few	TRBD2	TGCAGTGCCTCGGGGGGGACTCTACTGAATGAGCAGTTCTTC	CSASGGTLLNEQFF
TRBV10-3	13	TRBJ1-2	few	-	TGTGCCATCAGTGTATGGGACACCCGGGGCTACACCTTC	CAISVWDTRGYTF
TRBV6-2/TRBV6-3	15	TRBJ1-1	-	TRBD1	TGTGCCATCCGCCGGGACAGGGGATCAGACACTGAAGCTTTCTTT	CAIRRDRGSDTEAFF
TRBV20-1	13	TRBJ2-1	few	-	TGCAGTGCTAGAGATTCATGGGAGAATGAGCAGTTCTTC	CSARDSWENEQFF
TRBV4-3	16	TRBJ2-1	-	TRBD2	TGCGCCAGCAGCCATTCCGGGACTAGCGGGGGCAATGAGCAGTTCTTC	CASSHSGTSGGNEQFF
TRBV20-1	10	TRBJ1-1	-	-	TGCAGTCCCGCTTTCACTGAAGCTTTCTTT	CSPAFTEAFF
TRBV10-3	15	TRBJ1-2	few	-	TGTGCCATCAGTGAGTCGGACAGCAGCAATTATGGCTACACCTTC	CAISESDSSNYGYTF
TRBV6-5	15	TRBJ2-2	-	-	TGTGCCAGCAGTTACGGGGAAATCCTCACCGGGGAGCTGTTTTTT	CASSYGEILTGELFF
TRBV20-1	16	TRBJ1-1	few	-	TGCAGTGCTAGAGATCTTCACAGGGATGGAAACACTGAAGCTTTCTTT	CSARDLHRDGNTEAFF
TRBV12-3/TRBV12-4	15	TRBJ1-1	few	TRBD1	TGTGCCAGCAGTTGGGTGGGGACAGGGGACCCTGAAGCTTTCTTT	CASSWVGTGDPEAFF
TRBV10-3	14	TRBJ2-2	-	-	TGTGCCATCAGTGCCGTGGGGGTCACCGGGGAGCTGTTTTTT	CAISAVGVTGELFF
TRBV7-9	14	TRBJ1-6	few	-	TGTGCCAGCAGCAAACGAACAGAGAATTCACCCCTCCACTTT	CASSKRTENSPLHF
TRBV5-6	14	TRBJ2-5	-	-	TGTGCCAGCAGCTTGGTAGGGGCCCAAGAGACCCAGTACTTC	CASSLVGAQETQYF
TRBV5-1	11	TRBJ1-2	-	-	TGCGCCAGCAGCTTGAGCGGTGGCTACACCTTC	CASSLSGGYTF
TRBV12-3/TRBV12-4	13	TRBJ1-5	many	-	TGTGCCAGCGCCAGGACAGTCAATCAGCCCCAGCATTTT	CASARTVNQPQHF
TRBV9	13	TRBJ2-3	-	-	TGTGCCAGCAACCGGAGAGTGTCAGATACGCAGTATTTT	CASNRRVSDTQYF
TRBV30	12	TRBJ1-1	-	-	TGTGCCTCCGAGGGTGAAAAATTTGAAGCTTTCTTT	CASEGEKFEAFF
TRBV5-1	15	TRBJ1-1	-	-	TGCGCCAGCAGTGCCCCCCAGGGCCTGAACACTGAAGCTTTCTTT	CASSAPQGLNTEAFF
TRBV4-1	14	TRBJ2-5	-	TRBD1	TGCGCCAGCAGCCAGACAGGGGGCCCGGAGACCCAGTACTTC	CASSQTGGPETQYF
TRBV5-1	14	TRBJ1-2	-	TRBD1	TGCGCCAGCGGCAAGGGGACAGGGTGGTCTGGCTACACCTTC	CASGKGTGWSGYTF
TRBV5-1	17	TRBJ2-3	-	TRBD2	TGCGCCAGCAGCTTGTCAGGACTAGCGGCCAGCACAGATACGCAGTATTTT	CASSLSGLAASTDTQYF
TRBV4-1	16	TRBJ1-4	few	-	TGCGCCAGCAGCCAAGAAAGGGTGGGGCTGGGCGAAAAACTGTTTTTT	CASSQERVGLGEKLFF
TRBV21-1	15	TRBJ1-1	few	-	TGTGCCAGCACCTCCGGGGGGGAGGGGTACACTGAAGCTTTCTTT	CASTSGGEGYTEAFF
TRBV7-9	13	TRBJ2-3	-	-	TGTGCCAGCAGCTTAGTGTCGGGCGATACGCAGTATTTT	CASSLVSGDTQYF
TRBV20-1	13	TRBJ1-5	many	-	TGCAGTGACCAGGGAGAAAGCAATCAGCCCCAGCATTTT	CSDQGESNQPQHF
TRBV4-2	19	TRBJ1-3	few	TRBD1	TGTGCCAGCAGCCAAACCGGGACAGGGCATATAGCAACTGGAAACACCATATATTTT	CASSQTGTGHIATGNTIYF
TRBV7-3	14	TRBJ1-1	few	-	TGTGCCAGCAGCCTAGCAGGCACCAACACTGAAGCTTTCTTT	CASSLAGTNTEAFF
TRBV6-2/TRBV6-3	10	TRBJ2-7	few	-	TGTGCCAGCGGAACCTACGAGCAGTACTTC	CASGTYEQYF
TRBV30	11	TRBJ1-1	few	-	TGTGCCTGGAGTGTATTGAGTGAAGCTTTCTTT	CAWSVLSEAFF
TRBV7-9	15	TRBJ2-1	-	-	TGTGCCAGCAGCTTACTTTGGGGGCCCTACAATGAGCAGTTCTTC	CASSLLWGPYNEQFF
TRBV10-3	16	TRBJ1-1	many	TRBD1	TGTGCCATCAGTGAGCCGGGACAGGGGATGAACACTGAAGCTTTCTTT	CAISEPGQGMNTEAFF
TRBV29-1	15	TRBJ2-7	-	TRBD2	TGCAGCGGTAGAGGACTAGCGGGAGGGGGCTACGAGCAGTACTTC	CSGRGLAGGGYEQYF
TRBV29-1	16	TRBJ2-1	few	TRBD1	TGCAGCGTTGATTGGGAGGTACAGGGGGCCCACAATGAGCAGTTCTTC	CSVDWEVQGAHNEQFF
TRBV5-8	17	TRBJ2-5	-	TRBD1	TGTGCCAGCAGCGGTGGGACAGACGAACCGTACCAAGAGACCCAGTACTTC	CASSGGTDEPYQETQYF
TRBV20-1	18	TRBJ1-2	many	-	TGCAGTGCCGACCCAACAAGCAGTTCCCTTGGACCTAACTATGGCTACACCTTC	CSADPTSSSLGPNYGYTF
TRBV3-1	18	TRBJ2-1	-	TRBD2	TGTGCCAGCAGCCAAACCTCCTCCGGGACTAGCGTCTACAATGAGCAGTTCTTC	CASSQTSSGTSVYNEQFF
TRBV6-1	14	TRBJ2-7	-	-	TGTGCCGGAGGGAAAGACAGGGTCCGTCACGAGCAGTACTTC	CAGGKDRVRHEQYF
TRBV7-9	13	TRBJ1-3	few	-	TGTGCCAGCAGCCCCAAGTATGGAAACACCATATATTTT	CASSPKYGNTIYF
TRBV12-3/TRBV12-4	14	TRBJ2-3	few	-	TGTGCCAGCAGTTTGCCGTGGGGCACAGATACGCAGTATTTT	CASSLPWGTDTQYF
TRBV7-2	15	TRBJ2-2	-	TRBD1	TGTGCCAGCACCCTAAGAAGGACAGGGTCCGGGGAGCTGTTTTTT	CASTLRRTGSGELFF
TRBV5-4	14	TRBJ2-3	few	-	TGTGCCAGCAGCTTGGAGACCCACACAGATACGCAGTATTTT	CASSLETHTDTQYF
TRBV12-3/TRBV12-4	14	TRBJ1-5	-	TRBD1	TGTGCCAGCAGTCCGTGGGCAGGGGGTCAGCCCCAGCATTTT	CASSPWAGGQPQHF
TRBV27	13	TRBJ1-5	few	-	TGTGCCAGCAGTTACAGGAGTAATCAGCCCCAGCATTTT	CASSYRSNQPQHF
TRBV5-6	13	TRBJ2-7	-	-	TGTGCCAGCAGCTTGACATACCCCTACGAGCAGTACTTC	CASSLTYPYEQYF
TRBV5-6	14	TRBJ2-3	few	-	TGTGCCAGCAGCTCGGACAGAATCACTGATACGCAGTATTTT	CASSSDRITDTQYF